Within the sample, the clone carrying this T cell receptor (beta chain) is medium-sized. Its antigen is not identified. TCR beta CDR3 amplification used RNA transcripts. First-round RT-PCR used HTBI primers; second-round multiplex PCR followed. TCRdb reprocessed the multiplex PCR reads with MiXCR, giving one entry per CDR3 protein. The sample lists about 400,000 distinct CDR3 sequences; about 18% were seen once. CDR3 length: 14 amino acids. V was trimmed by 5 bases and J by 3 bases, leaving 14 bases between them. The study enrolled ophthalmopathy donors with moderate-to-severe activity, CAS ≥3, NOSPECS ≥4 and duration under 3 months. This entry is derived from a study of Graves' ophthalmopathy and Graves' hyperthyroidism. On the study more broadly: Upon initial diagnosis and before any treatment, peripheral blood was collected. The study, taken as a whole, reports: Most thyroid-expanded clonotypes exceeding 0.001 frequency were also found in blood. Built on 13 signatures, a model told ophthalmopathy apart from stable hyperthyroidism with 85% to 90% sensitivity and around 80% specificity.

This TCR derives from a woman aged 18-35 years with Graves' ophthalmopathy. The J gene is TRBJ2-7, the V gene TRBV12-3 or TRBV12-4; D may be TRBD1 (6 bases). The specimen sequenced was peripheral blood. The chain's CDR3 is CASSQGGQFYEQYF. CDR3 nucleotides: TGTGCCAGCAGTCAAGGGGGACAATTCTACGAGCAGTACTTC.